This TCR beta chain comes out of a study of T cell responses to AZD1222 COVID-19 vaccine. To note about this clone: Other DNA sequences of this sample code for an identical CDR3.

The assay was immunoSEQ multiplex PCR, and TCRdb's table has in-frame clones only and misses some. The sample holds approximately 100,000 clones, 90% to 95% seen once. This CDR3 contains 13 residues. V was shortened by 2 bases and J by 2 bases, with 4 bases between the two germline ends. The germline CDR1 and CDR2 sequences are MNHNS and SASEGT. The rearrangement links TRBV6-1 to TRBJ1-5; D unresolved. This sequence was found in an adult in good health. The source material was peripheral blood, sampled on day 0 of AZD1222 vaccination. For the CDR3, the DNA is TGTGCCAGCAGTGAAAGTGGCAATCAGCCCCAGCATTTT. Protein: CASSESGNQPQHF.